Listed here are 12 T cell receptor beta chains from one sample, sequenced in a study of identical twins. TCRdb re-analysed the 5' RACE reads in MiXCR, keeping a single row per CDR3 protein. The data contain fewer than 900,000 distinct CDR3 sequences, roughly 20% of them singletons. This sample also belongs to another study, concerning T cells expressing NK-cell markers.

Specimen: PBMCs. The receptors stem from a woman aged 18-35 years in good health.

The chain joins TRBV5-6 to TRBJ2-1; D uncertain. V gave up 0 bases and J gave up 3 bases, with 13 bases separating them. The germline V gene has CDR1 SGHDT and CDR2 YYEEEE. This CDR3 is built from 16 residues. CDR3 sequence (DNA): TGTGCCAGCAGCTTGGCAACCGGGCTAGTCTACAATGAGCAGTTCTTC. It encodes CASSLATGLVYNEQFF.

This clonotype has ten or more counts. The V call is TRBV20-1, the J call TRBJ2-1; 8 bases map to TRBD2. Germline assignment: CDR1 DFQATT and CDR2 SNEGSKA (reference sequence). CDR3 length: 14 amino acids. The junction had 10 bases not matched to a gene; V was cut back by 2 bases and J by 10 bases. The chain's CDR3 is CSARPPGLDGEQFF. CDR3 DNA: TGCAGTGCTAGACCACCGGGACTAGATGGCGAGCAGTTCTTC.

This clonotype was seen only a few times. V usage is TRBV3-1 and J usage is TRBJ2-1; 7 bases are shared with TRBD2. CDR3 length: 13 amino acids. Germline trimming cut 6 bases from V and 7 bases from J; bases unmatched to any gene: 6. Germline lookup yields CDR1 LGHDT and CDR2 YNNKEL (reference sequence). The CDR3 spells CASRSGGGNEQFF. CDR3 nucleotides: TGTGCCAGCAGGTCGGGGGGTGGGAATGAGCAGTTCTTC.

This clonotype was recorded a few times. This sequence joins TRBV7-2 and TRBJ2-5, with D unclear. The CDR3 loop spans 14 amino acids. Germline CDR1 is SGHTA and CDR2 is FQGNSA. V lost 4 bases and J 7 bases, leaving 16 bases between the germline ends. CDR3 sequence (DNA): TGTGCCAGCAGCTCTAAGGACGCACTGGGGACCCAGTACTTC. It specifies CASSSKDALGTQYF.

The CDR3 DNA is TGTGCCAGCATAGGTCCAGGGGAACCGTACGAGCAGTACTTC. Translation gives CASIGPGEPYEQYF. V and J are TRBV6-1 and TRBJ2-7; D possibly corresponds to TRBD1 (6 bases). CDR1 is MNHNS, CDR2 SASEGT, per germline. CDR3 length: 14 residues. Trimming shortened V by 7 bases and J by 4 bases, and 17 bases separated the two germline ends.

This clonotype was observed a few times. The chain uses TRBV6-5 and TRBJ2-3; D perhaps matches TRBD2 (6 bases). Germline loops: CDR1 MNHEY, CDR2 SVGAGI. The CDR3 length is 16 residues. V lost 1 base to trimming and J lost 2 bases, with 13 bases between them. This CDR3 is CASSYLGGGVTDTQYF. DNA of the CDR3: TGTGCCAGCAGTTACTTAGGCGGAGGGGTCACAGATACGCAGTATTTT.

The chain employs TRBV6-4 and TRBJ2-1, with TRBD2 identical over 9 bases. The CDR3 sequence is 15 residues long. Per germline, CDR1 MRHNA and CDR2 SNTAGT. V lost 4 bases, J lost 5 bases, and 6 bases stayed unmatched. Here the CDR3 reads CASSVISGSHNEQFF. The DNA for the CDR3 is TGTGCCAGCAGTGTAATTAGCGGGAGTCACAATGAGCAGTTCTTC.

The chain couples TRBV6-1 to TRBJ2-2; 7 bases match TRBD2. V was pared by 7 bases and J by 0 bases, with 2 bases of the junction left unmatched. The CDR3 is 14 amino acids. CDR1 is MNHNS and CDR2 is SASEGT in the germline V gene. The CDR3 here is CASNGLANTGELFF. CDR3 in DNA: TGTGCCAGCAATGGACTAGCGAACACCGGGGAGCTGTTTTTT.

Only a few counts were recorded for this clonotype. This chain connects TRBV6-1 to TRBJ2-5, with D possibly matching TRBD1 (6 bases). Germline CDR1 reads MNHNS; CDR2 reads SASEGT. The CDR3 has 14 amino acids. V dropped 6 bases and J dropped 1 base, with 12 bases sitting between them. In nucleotides, the CDR3 is TGTGCCAGCAGGCCTGGACAGCTCCAAGAGACCCAGTACTTC. This sequence encodes CASRPGQLQETQYF.

The chain combines TRBV5-5 with TRBJ1-5; D ambiguous. Germline V gene data show CDR1 as SGHKS and CDR2 as YYEKEE (reference sequence). Trimming took off 5 bases at V and 9 bases at J, with 24 bases between the two ends. The CDR3 runs 16 residues. As DNA, the CDR3 is TGTGCCAGCAGATCTCCCGGGCGTAGGTCTGCGTCGCCCCAGCATTTT. Residues: CASRSPGRRSASPQHF. Together with reference TRBV5-5 and TRBJ1-5, the CDR3 gives the full variable domain: DAGVTQSPTHLIKTRGQQVTLRCSPISGHKSVSWYQQVLGQGPQFIFQYYEKEERGRGNFPDRFSARQFPNYSSELNVNALLLGDSALYLCASRSPGRRSASPQHFGDGTRLSIL.

In its sample, this clonotype was seen many times. The rearrangement uses TRBV7-8 and TRBJ1-1; D uncertain. The V and J ends lost 0 bases and 6 bases respectively, with 11 bases between them. Germline V CDR1 and CDR2: SGHVS, FQNEAQ. The CDR3 is 14 residues long. The CDR3 nucleotides read TGTGCCAGCAGCTTAGCGCATATCAGCGCTGAAGCTTTCTTT. This translates into CASSLAHISAEAFF.

The V call is TRBV7-9, the J call TRBJ2-7; 13 bases map to TRBD2. Losses at the gene ends were 5 bases for V and 5 bases for J; bases not matched to a gene: 9. Germline-derived CDR1 and CDR2 are SEHNR and FQNEAQ (reference sequence). The CDR3 contains 16 residues. CDR3 in amino acids: CASSVRLAGGSHEQYF. The CDR3 region has the DNA TGTGCCAGCAGCGTCCGACTAGCGGGGGGTTCGCACGAGCAGTACTTC.